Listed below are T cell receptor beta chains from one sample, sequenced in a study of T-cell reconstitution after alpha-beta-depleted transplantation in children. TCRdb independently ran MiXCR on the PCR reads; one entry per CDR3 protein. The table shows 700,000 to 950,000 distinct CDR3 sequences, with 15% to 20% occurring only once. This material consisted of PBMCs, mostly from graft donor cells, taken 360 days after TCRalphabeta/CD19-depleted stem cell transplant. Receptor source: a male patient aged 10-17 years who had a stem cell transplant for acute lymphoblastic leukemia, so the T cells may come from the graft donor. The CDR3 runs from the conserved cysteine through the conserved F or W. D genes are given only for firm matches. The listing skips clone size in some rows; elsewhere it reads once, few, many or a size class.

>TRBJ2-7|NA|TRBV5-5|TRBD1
TGTGCCAGCAGCTTGAGTCAGGGGGCGCTCAGCGAGCAGTACTTC
CASSLSQGALSEQYF
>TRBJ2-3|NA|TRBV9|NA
TGTGCCAGCAGCGTAGGGGAAGCGAACACAGATACGCAGTATTTT
CASSVGEANTDTQYF
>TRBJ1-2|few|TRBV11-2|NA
TGTGCCAGCAGCTTAGTCACCGGTATAGCTAACTATGGCTACACCTTC
CASSLVTGIANYGYTF
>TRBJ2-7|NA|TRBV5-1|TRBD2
TGCGCCAGCAGCTTGGGCGGGAGGAGCCACTACGAGCAGTACTTC
CASSLGGRSHYEQYF
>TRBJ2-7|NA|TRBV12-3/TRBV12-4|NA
TGTGCCAGCAGTTTACGGAAGGCATGGAGGAACTACGAGCAGTACTTC
CASSLRKAWRNYEQYF
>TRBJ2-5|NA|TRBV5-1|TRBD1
TGCGCCAGCAGCTTCCCCCAGACAGGGGGCGGCCAAGAGACCCAGTACTTC
CASSFPQTGGGQETQYF
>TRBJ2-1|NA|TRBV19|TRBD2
TGTGCCAGCGCGAACTGGGTAGCGGGCTACAATGAGCAGTTCTTC
CASANWVAGYNEQFF
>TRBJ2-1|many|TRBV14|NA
TGTGCCGGAGGGACACCGACTCCCTACAATGAGCAGTTCTTC
CAGGTPTPYNEQFF
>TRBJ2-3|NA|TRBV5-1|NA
TGCGCCAGCAGCTTGGGTCAACCGATTACGCAGTATTTT
CASSLGQPITQYF
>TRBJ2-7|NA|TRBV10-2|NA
TGCGCCAGCAGTGAGTTTCCGGGATACAGGGAACACGAGCAGTACTTC
CASSEFPGYREHEQYF
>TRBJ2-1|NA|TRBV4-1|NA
TGCGCCAGCGACCACGCGGGGCTCTCCTACAATGAGCAGTTCTTC
CASDHAGLSYNEQFF
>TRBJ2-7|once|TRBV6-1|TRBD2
TGTGCCAGTCACAGGACTAGCGGGACCAACGAGCAGTACTTC
CASHRTSGTNEQYF
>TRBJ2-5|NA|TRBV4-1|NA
TGCGCCAGCAGCCAAGGGGTTTTGGAGACCCAGTACTTC
CASSQGVLETQYF
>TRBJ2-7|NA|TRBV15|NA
TGTGCCACCAGCAGCAGCGGACTCTTATACGAGCAGTACTTC
CATSSSGLLYEQYF
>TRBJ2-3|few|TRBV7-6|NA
TGTGCCAGCAGCTTAGCGATGCGAGATACGCAGTATTTT
CASSLAMRDTQYF
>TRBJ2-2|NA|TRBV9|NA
TGTGCCAGCAGCGTAGAGGACAGCAACACCGGGGAGCTGTTTTTT
CASSVEDSNTGELFF
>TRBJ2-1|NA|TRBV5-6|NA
TGTGCCAGCAGCTTGTGGGCGTCTCCCTACAATGAGCAGTTCTTC
CASSLWASPYNEQFF
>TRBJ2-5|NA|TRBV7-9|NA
TGTGCCAGCAGCCCTCACAGGGCGCGGGACAAAGAGACCCAGTACTTC
CASSPHRARDKETQYF
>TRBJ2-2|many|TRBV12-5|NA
TGTGCTAGTGGTTTGGGACAAGGGGGCACCGGGGAGCTGTTTTTT
CASGLGQGGTGELFF
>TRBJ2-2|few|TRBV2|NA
TGTGCCAGCCAGAAGGTTGGGATCGGGGAGCTGTTTTTT
CASQKVGIGELFF